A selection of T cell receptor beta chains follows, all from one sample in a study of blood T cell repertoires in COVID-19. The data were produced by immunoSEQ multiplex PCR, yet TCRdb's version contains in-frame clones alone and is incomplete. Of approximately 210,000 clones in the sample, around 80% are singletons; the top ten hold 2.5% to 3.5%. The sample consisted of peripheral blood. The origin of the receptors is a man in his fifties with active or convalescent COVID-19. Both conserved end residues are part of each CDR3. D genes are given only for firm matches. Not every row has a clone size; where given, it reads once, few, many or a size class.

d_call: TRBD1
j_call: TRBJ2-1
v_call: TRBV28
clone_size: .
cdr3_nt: TGTGCCAGCAGCCCCCACAGGGGGCAGTACAATGAGCAGTTCTTC
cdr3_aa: CASSPHRGQYNEQFF

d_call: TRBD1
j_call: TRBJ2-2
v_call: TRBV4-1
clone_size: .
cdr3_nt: TGCGCCAGTTACCCGAACCGACAGGGATACACCGGGGAGCTGTTTTTT
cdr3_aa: CASYPNRQGYTGELFF

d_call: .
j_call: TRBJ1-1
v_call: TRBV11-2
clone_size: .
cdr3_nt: TGTGCCAGCAGAAGTTTTGGAGGAGCTGAAGCTTTCTTT
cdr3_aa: CASRSFGGAEAFF

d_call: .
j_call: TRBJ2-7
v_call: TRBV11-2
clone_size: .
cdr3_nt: TGTGCCAGCAGCTTAGATGGGGCGGCGTACGAGCAGTACTTC
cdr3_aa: CASSLDGAAYEQYF

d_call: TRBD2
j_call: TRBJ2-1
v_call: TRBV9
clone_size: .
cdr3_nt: TGTGCCAGCAGCGAGCGGGAGGCTATCTACAATGAGCAGTTCTTC
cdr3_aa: CASSEREAIYNEQFF

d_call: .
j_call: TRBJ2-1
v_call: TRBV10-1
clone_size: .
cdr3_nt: TGCGCCAGCAGTGAGTTACGGGAGAGCTCCTACAATGAGCAGTTCTTC
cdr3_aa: CASSELRESSYNEQFF

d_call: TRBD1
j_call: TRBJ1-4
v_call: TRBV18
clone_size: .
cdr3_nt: TGTGCCAGCTCTCCTACCGGGACAGGGAAAGAAGGGGAAAAACTGTTTTTT
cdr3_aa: CASSPTGTGKEGEKLFF

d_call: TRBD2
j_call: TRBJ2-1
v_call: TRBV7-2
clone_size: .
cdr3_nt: TGTGCCAGCAGCTTAGACGCGGGGGGTCCCTACAATGAGCAGTTCTTC
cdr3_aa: CASSLDAGGPYNEQFF

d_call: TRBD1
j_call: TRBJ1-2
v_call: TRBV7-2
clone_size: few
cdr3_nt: TGTGCCAGCAGCTTAAGCTCGGGGACAGTCTATGGCTACACCTTC
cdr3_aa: CASSLSSGTVYGYTF

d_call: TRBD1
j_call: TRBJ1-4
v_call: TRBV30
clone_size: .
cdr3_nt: TGTGCCTGGAGTTATCGGCGGACAGGGGATGAAAAACTGTTTTTT
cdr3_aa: CAWSYRRTGDEKLFF